This is a list of T cell receptor beta chains from one sample in a study of CD8 T cells in Susac syndrome. Each CDR3 protein gets one entry after TCRdb re-called the immunoSEQ multiplex PCR reads with MiXCR. The table has just under 150,000 distinct CDR3 sequences, 94% seen once. The specimen was CD4+ T cells from PBMCs. The origin of the receptors is a human donor in good health. Each CDR3 is given with its conserved first and last residue. D genes are given only for firm matches. Only some rows state a clone size, as once, few, many or a class for expanded clones.

TRBJ1-3 | TRBD1 | TRBV7-3 | few | TGTGCCAGCAGTTTACAGGGGGCGGAAGGAAACACCATATATTTT | CASSLQGAEGNTIYF
TRBJ2-7 | TRBD2 | TRBV9 | . | TGTGCCAGCAGCCCACGAAGGACTAGCGGGATAGACGAGCAGTACTTC | CASSPRRTSGIDEQYF
TRBJ2-7 | TRBD1 | TRBV3-1 | . | TGTGCCAGCAGCCGGACCGGGACAGGGGACGAGCAGTACTTC | CASSRTGTGDEQYF
TRBJ2-5 | . | TRBV9 | . | TGTGCCAGCAGCGCAGTTTACCAAGAGACCCAGTACTTC | CASSAVYQETQYF
TRBJ2-2 | . | TRBV28 | . | TGTGCCAGCAGTTCGAGCGGGCTTGAGCTGTTTTTT | CASSSSGLELFF
TRBJ2-2 | . | TRBV4-1 | . | TGCGCCAGCAAGGCGGCGGCTAGCTTCGCCGGGGAGCTGTTTTTT | CASKAAASFAGELFF
TRBJ1-1 | . | TRBV7-8 | . | TGTGCCAGCAGCCTCAGACGTATAGAGAACACTGAAGCTTTCTTT | CASSLRRIENTEAFF
TRBJ1-1 | . | TRBV2 | . | TGTGCCAGCAGGGAGAATATCTTTGAAGCTTTCTTT | CASRENIFEAFF
TRBJ1-1 | . | TRBV28 | . | TGTGCCAGCAGTTTTACTCAGGGGATCACTGAAGCTTTCTTT | CASSFTQGITEAFF
TRBJ2-3 | TRBD1 | TRBV28 | . | TGTGCCAGCAGCCATCGGACAGGTCGATCCACAGATACGCAGTATTTT | CASSHRTGRSTDTQYF
TRBJ2-5 | . | TRBV5-1 | . | TGCGCCAGCAGCTTGGCCGTAAGGGGGAGTGACCTAGAGACCCAGTACTTC | CASSLAVRGSDLETQYF
TRBJ2-2 | TRBD2 | TRBV30 | . | TGTGCCTGGGGACTAGCGGGAGGGCCGGTCACCGGGGAGCTGTTTTTT | CAWGLAGGPVTGELFF
TRBJ2-4 | TRBD2 | TRBV5-1 | . | TGCGCCAGCAGCTTGGGGTCGGGAGGGGTCAAAAACATTCAGTACTTC | CASSLGSGGVKNIQYF
TRBJ1-5 | . | TRBV7-8 | . | TGTGCCAGCAGCCCACACAGGGTGGATAATCAGCCCCAGCATTTT | CASSPHRVDNQPQHF
TRBJ1-1 | . | TRBV12-3/TRBV12-4 | . | TGTGCCAGCAGTTTCCCCTGGGACACTGAAGCTTTCTTT | CASSFPWDTEAFF
TRBJ2-5 | . | TRBV10-3 | . | TGTGCCATCAGTGAGTCTGGTCTAGCGTTCCAAGAGACCCAGTACTTC | CAISESGLAFQETQYF
TRBJ2-2 | TRBD1 | TRBV9 | . | TGTGCCAGCAGTAGGACAGGGTGGAACACCGGGGAGCTGTTTTTT | CASSRTGWNTGELFF
TRBJ2-7 | TRBD2 | TRBV2 | . | TGTGCCAGCAGAGAAACTAGCGGGAGGCCTCGCCTGTACTTC | CASRETSGRPRLYF
TRBJ2-3 | TRBD2 | TRBV2 | . | TGTGCCACCCGCGAGAGCCAGCGGGAGGTCACAGATACGCAGTATTTT | CATRESQREVTDTQYF
TRBJ2-5 | TRBD2 | TRBV5-4 | . | TGTGCCAGCAGTTCCACACTAGCGGCAGAGACCCAGTACTTC | CASSSTLAAETQYF
TRBJ1-2 | TRBD1 | TRBV16 | . | TGTGCCAGCAGCCAATCGATACAGGGGGGCTATGGCTACACCTTC | CASSQSIQGGYGYTF
TRBJ2-5 | TRBD2 | TRBV12-3/TRBV12-4 | . | TGTGCCAGCAGTTTACTAGCGGGAGGGTCTCCAAGGGAGACCCAGTACTTC | CASSLLAGGSPRETQYF
TRBJ2-5 | . | TRBV7-8 | . | TGTGCCAGCAGCTTACGTGGCGCACAACAAGAGACCCAGTACTTC | CASSLRGAQQETQYF
TRBJ1-1 | TRBD1 | TRBV2 | . | TGTGCCAGCAGTGCCGACAGGGCGGTAAGGCACACTGAAGCTTTCTTT | CASSADRAVRHTEAFF
TRBJ1-4 | . | TRBV5-1 | . | TGCGCCAGCAGCTCCAGAGGGGGGAATGAAAAACTGTTTTTT | CASSSRGGNEKLFF
TRBJ2-5 | . | TRBV30 | . | TGTGCCTGGAGTGTACTCGGGGAGACCCAGTACTTC | CAWSVLGETQYF